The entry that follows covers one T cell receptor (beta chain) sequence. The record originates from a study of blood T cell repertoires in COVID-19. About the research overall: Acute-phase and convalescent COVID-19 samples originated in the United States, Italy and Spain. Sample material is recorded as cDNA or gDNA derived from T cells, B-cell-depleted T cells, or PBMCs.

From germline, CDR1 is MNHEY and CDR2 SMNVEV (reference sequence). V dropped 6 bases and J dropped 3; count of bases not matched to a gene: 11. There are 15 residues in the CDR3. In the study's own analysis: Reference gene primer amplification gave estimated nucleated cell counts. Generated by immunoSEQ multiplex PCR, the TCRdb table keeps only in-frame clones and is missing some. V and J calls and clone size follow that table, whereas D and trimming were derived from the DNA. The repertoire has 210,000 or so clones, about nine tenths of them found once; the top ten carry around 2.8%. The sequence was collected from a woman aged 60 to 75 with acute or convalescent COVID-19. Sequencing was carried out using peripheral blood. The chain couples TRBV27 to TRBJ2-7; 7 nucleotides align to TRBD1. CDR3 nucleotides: TGTGCCAGCAGCTCAGGGGTCCGGGACAGCTACGAGCAGTACTTC. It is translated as CASSSGVRDSYEQYF.